The source of this T cell receptor beta chain is a study of OX40 agonist ivuxolimab in advanced cancers. Study-level information: Ivuxolimab was delivered to patients intravenously every 2 weeks at doses spanning 0.01 to 10 mg/kg.

Findings and limits, study-wide: Determination of antigen specificity was not performed for the expanded peripheral T cells.

To note about this clone: The antigen remains unidentified.

The data were produced by immunoSEQ multiplex PCR, yet TCRdb's version contains in-frame clones alone and is incomplete. This sample yields fewer than 90,000 clones, of which 85% to 90% are seen a single time; 3.1% belongs to the top ten. Sequenced material: CD4+ or CD8+ T cells sorted from blood, taken in a trial of the OX40 agonist ivuxolimab. The origin of this receptor is an adult with an advanced solid tumor such as melanoma, head and neck, liver or kidney cancer.

Here the CDR3 reads CASSQDPPGAGGSEQYF. In DNA, the CDR3 is TGCGCCAGCAGCCAAGATCCACCCGGAGCGGGGGGAAGCGAGCAGTACTTC. This chain connects TRBV4-3 to TRBJ2-7; 9 bases line up with TRBD2. Germline V lookup: CDR1 LGHNA, CDR2 YSLEER. This CDR3 has 17 residues. After removal of 0 bases from V and 6 bases from J, the junction contained 12 bases not matched to a gene.